A selection of T cell receptor beta chains follows, all from one sample in a study of beta chain features in type 1 diabetes. Some clones are missing from TCRdb's copy, which holds only in-frame ones; the method was immunoSEQ multiplex PCR. The table lists about 53,000 clones, about 60% of them singletons. Sequenced material: stem cell memory CD4+ T cells from blood. These receptor sequences come from a woman aged 25 to 39 with type 1 diabetes. Both conserved end residues are part of each CDR3. The D gene is left open where the match is weak. Part of the rows lack a size; the others show once, few, many or a class for expanded clones.

cdr3_aa cdr3_nt j_call clone_size d_call v_call
CASSFGTSGRGETQYF TGTGCCAGCAGTTTCGGGACTAGCGGGAGGGGAGAGACCCAGTACTTC TRBJ2-5 - TRBD2 TRBV6-5
CASTQTSGSHEQYF TGTGCCAGCACCCAGACTAGCGGGAGCCACGAGCAGTACTTC TRBJ2-7 - TRBD2 TRBV7-9
CAWSVQGYEQYF TGTGCCTGGAGTGTACAGGGATACGAGCAGTACTTC TRBJ2-7 - - TRBV30
CASREGGNQPQHF TGTGCCAGCAGGGAGGGGGGGAATCAGCCCCAGCATTTT TRBJ1-5 - - TRBV6-5
CASSASGTGEEKLFF TGTGCCAGCAGCGCATCCGGGACAGGGGAAGAAAAACTGTTTTTT TRBJ1-4 - TRBD1 TRBV7-2
CASSERGRGTEAFF TGTGCCAGCAGTGAACGGGGCAGGGGGACTGAAGCTTTCTTT TRBJ1-1 - TRBD1 TRBV2
CASSLEGASEAFF TGTGCCAGCTCACTGGAGGGGGCCAGTGAAGCTTTCTTT TRBJ1-1 - TRBD1 TRBV18
CASSWTGTNYGYTF TGCGCCAGCAGCTGGACAGGGACGAACTATGGCTACACCTTC TRBJ1-2 once TRBD1 TRBV5-1
CASSQDTSRGGYTF TGCGCCAGCAGCCAAGATACTTCGCGGGGTGGCTACACCTTC TRBJ1-2 - - TRBV4-1
CASSPAPLVRGLDEQFF TGTGCCAGCAGCCCTGCACCACTAGTAAGGGGGCTGGATGAGCAGTTCTTC TRBJ2-1 - TRBD1 TRBV4-2
CASSLAGTGELFF TGCGCCAGCAGCTTGGCCGGTACCGGGGAGCTGTTTTTT TRBJ2-2 - - TRBV5-1
CSVVLAGGDTQYF TGCAGCGTTGTTCTCGCGGGAGGGGATACGCAGTATTTT TRBJ2-3 few TRBD2 TRBV29-1
CAWSVAEEAFF TGTGCCTGGAGTGTGGCCGAAGAAGCTTTCTTT TRBJ1-1 - - TRBV30
CASSLSTGELFF TGTGCCAGCAGTTTGAGCACCGGGGAGCTGTTTTTT TRBJ2-2 - - TRBV28
CAWSGPLGAGTSGNEQFF TGTGCCTGGAGTGGCCCTCTCGGAGCTGGGACTAGCGGCAATGAGCAGTTCTTC TRBJ2-1 - TRBD2 TRBV30
CASSQESANSGNTIYF TGTGCCAGCAGCCAAGAGTCCGCGAACTCTGGAAACACCATATATTTT TRBJ1-3 - - TRBV4-2
CASSLSSDQPQHF TGTGCCAGCAGCTTATCTTCGGATCAGCCCCAGCATTTT TRBJ1-5 few - TRBV7-3
CASSISTAGGPNTGELFF TGTGCCAGCAGCATATCCACAGCGGGAGGGCCGAACACCGGGGAGCTGTTTTTT TRBJ2-2 - TRBD2 TRBV13
CAWSPPGQSAYGYTF TGTGCCTGGAGCCCCCCGGGACAGAGTGCCTATGGCTACACCTTC TRBJ1-2 few TRBD1 TRBV30
CASSQDRDSLGAFF TGTGCCAGCAGCCAGGACCGGGACAGTCTAGGAGCTTTCTTT TRBJ1-1 - TRBD1 TRBV7-9